This TCR beta chain originates from a study of shared clonotypes between healthy human individuals. Only a few counts were recorded for this clone. The assay was immunoSEQ multiplex PCR, and TCRdb's table has in-frame clones only and misses some. This sample has roughly 1,100,000 clones, with about 76% found just once. The germline V gene encodes CDR1 ENHRY and CDR2 SYGVKD. The V and J ends lost 0 bases and 7 bases respectively, with 6 bases between them. There are 12 residues in the CDR3. Sequenced material: memory CD4+ T cells sorted from blood. Regarding subset: CD45RA-negative fraction. The source is a man in his late teens or twenties in good health. The genes are TRBV10-3 and TRBJ2-5; no clear D gene. The CDR3 DNA sequence: TGTGCCATCAGTGAGTCAACGGGGACCCAGTACTTC. The encoded protein is CAISESTGTQYF.